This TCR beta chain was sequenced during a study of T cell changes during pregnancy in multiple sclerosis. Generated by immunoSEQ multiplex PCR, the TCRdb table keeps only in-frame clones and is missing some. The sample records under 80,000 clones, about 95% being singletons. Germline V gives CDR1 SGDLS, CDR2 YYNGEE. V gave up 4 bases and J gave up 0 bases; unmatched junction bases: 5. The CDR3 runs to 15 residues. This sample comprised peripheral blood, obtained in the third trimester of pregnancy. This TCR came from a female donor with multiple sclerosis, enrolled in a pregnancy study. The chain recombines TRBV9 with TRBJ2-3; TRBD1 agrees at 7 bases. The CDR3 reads CASSPPTGSTDTQYF. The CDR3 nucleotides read TGTGCCAGCAGCCCCCCGACAGGGAGCACAGATACGCAGTATTTT.